This TCR beta chain was sequenced in a study of Ad26.COV2.S vaccination and SARS-CoV-2 variants. This CDR3 is built from 16 residues. V was pared by 2 bases and J by 0 bases, with 11 bases between. Germline CDR1 and CDR2: MGHRA and YSYEKL. On this clone itself: What it recognizes is unknown.

Notes on the study in general: Placebo and vaccine recipients had non-spike TCR breadth that was similar.

The assay was immunoSEQ multiplex PCR, and TCRdb's table has in-frame clones only and misses some. The repertoire includes about 460,000 clones, 89% of them detected once, and 1.5% to 2% sits in the top ten. Treatment described: roughly 19 received Ad26.COV2.S at low or high dose, single or two shots; several received placebo; per-sample allocation not given. On day 63 after the first injection, vaccine and placebo recipients gave samples. This sequence originates from a person aged 18-65 years who received the Ad26.COV2.S COVID-19 vaccine or a placebo. The chain joins TRBV4-1 to TRBJ1-5, with D uncertain. The material sequenced was peripheral blood, taken in a trial of Ad26.COV2.S vaccine versus placebo. The CDR3 sequence: CASSQIGDYSNQPQHF. DNA for the CDR3: TGCGCCAGCAGCCAAATTGGGGATTATAGCAATCAGCCCCAGCATTTT.